Each of the 27 T cell receptor beta chains below was sequenced from the same sample in a study of blood T cell repertoires in COVID-19. Profiled with immunoSEQ multiplex PCR; TCRdb holds only in-frame clones, not every one. Here the sample spans about 160,000 clones, 80% being singletons. Sequencing was carried out using PBMCs or T cells enriched from blood (not recorded which). All receptors come from a man aged 40-55 years who had recovered from COVID-19.

The chain recombines TRBV6-5 with TRBJ1-3; possible D gene TRBD1, 5 bases. Germline CDR1 and CDR2: MNHEY and SVGAGI. Trimming removed 6 bases from V and 0 bases from J, with 12 bases in between. This CDR3 has 15 amino acids. This chain's CDR3 is CASSRDSGSGNTIYF. CDR3 coding DNA: TGTGCCAGCAGCCGGGACTCAGGCTCTGGAAACACCATATATTTT.

This sequence joins TRBV7-9 and TRBJ2-3, with TRBD1 matching over 11 bases. Germline values: CDR1 SEHNR, CDR2 FQNEAQ (reference sequence). Trimming removed 5 bases from V and 2 bases from J; junction bases left unmatched: 3. The CDR3 extends over 15 amino acids. The CDR3 nucleotides are TGTGCCAGCAGCCTCGGACAGGGGGCCACAGATACGCAGTATTTT. Protein product: CASSLGQGATDTQYF.

This clone was seen once. The chain combines TRBV7-8 with TRBJ2-2, with D perhaps TRBD2 (5 bases). The CDR3 covers 15 residues. CDR1 SGHVS and CDR2 FQNEAQ come from the germline V gene. V was pared by 6 bases and J by 0 bases, with 11 bases between. The CDR3 region has the DNA TGTGCCAGCAGTACACCCGGGACGAACACCGGGGAGCTGTTTTTT. This encodes CASSTPGTNTGELFF. Full variable domain (outside the CDR3, taken from reference TRBV7-8 and TRBJ2-2): GAGVSQSPRYKVAKRGQDVALRCDPISGHVSLFWYQQALGQGPEFLTYFQNEAQLDKSGLPSDRFFAERPEGSVSTLKIQRTQQEDSAVYLCASSTPGTNTGELFFGEGSRLTVL.

The rearrangement uses TRBV11-2 and TRBJ2-3; 8 bases agree with TRBD1. J gave up 2 bases and V 3 bases, and 13 bases lay outside the gene matches. This CDR3 has 18 amino acids. Germline V gives CDR1 SGHAT, CDR2 FQNNGV. Here the CDR3 reads CASSLGQASPPSTDTQYF. The CDR3 DNA sequence: TGTGCCAGCAGCTTGGGACAGGCTAGCCCTCCTTCCACAGATACGCAGTATTTT.

Turning to this clone: Distinct nucleotide sequences in the sample also encode this CDR3. The J gene is TRBJ2-2, the V gene TRBV18; 7 positions match TRBD1. CDR1 KGHSH and CDR2 LQKENI come from the germline V gene. The V and J ends lost 6 bases and 0 bases, in that order; junction bases with no gene match: 4. This CDR3 contains 15 residues. The CDR3 DNA reads TGTGCCAGCTCCTCCGGGACAGCGAACACCGGGGAGCTGTTTTTT. Translated, it gives CASSSGTANTGELFF.

This clone was counted ten times or more. The V gene is TRBV10-3, the J gene TRBJ2-1, with TRBD2 as a possible D gene (7 bases). Per the germline V gene, CDR1 is ENHRY and CDR2 is SYGVKD. V shed 6 bases and J shed 5 bases, with 26 bases lying between them. There are 18 residues in the CDR3. Written as DNA, the CDR3 is TGTGCCATCAGGCCCTTCCCGTTATTACAGGGAGGGCACAATGAGCAGTTCTTC. Encoded protein: CAIRPFPLLQGGHNEQFF.

The chain has TRBV7-9 and TRBJ1-2, with D maybe TRBD1 (6 bases). This CDR3 spans 16 amino acids. In germline, CDR1 is SEHNR, CDR2 FQNEAQ (reference sequence). V was pared by 2 bases and J by 4 bases, with 17 bases between. CDR3 in amino acids: CASSLTTGSPSYGYTF. The CDR3 coding sequence is TGTGCCAGCAGCTTAACCACAGGGTCACCAAGCTATGGCTACACCTTC.

The V and J genes are TRBV7-3 and TRBJ1-3; the match to TRBD1 covers 8 bases. CDR3 length: 15 residues. The V gene end was trimmed by 5 bases and the J gene end by 4 bases; junction bases not matched to a gene: 7. From germline, CDR1 is SGHTA and CDR2 FQGTGA. In DNA form, the CDR3 reads TGTGCCAGCAGCCCAGGGGGCCCGAGGGGAAACACCATATATTTT. The encoded protein is CASSPGGPRGNTIYF.

This clone was seen just once. V usage is TRBV5-1 and J usage is TRBJ2-3; 7 positions agree with TRBD2. This CDR3 contains 14 residues. Germline V gives CDR1 SGHRS, CDR2 YFSETQ. J lost 4 bases, V lost 6 bases, and 8 bases had no gene match. The CDR3 protein is CASKGWTRADTQYF. The CDR3 nucleotides read TGCGCCAGCAAAGGGTGGACTAGAGCAGATACGCAGTATTTT.

This clone was recorded only once. The rearrangement joins TRBV6-1 to TRBJ2-1; 11 bases line up with TRBD2. The CDR3 is 19 amino acids. With V trimmed by 1 base and J by 1 base, 9 bases remained unmatched. Germline V gene sequence: CDR1 MNHNS, CDR2 SASEGT. CDR3 DNA sequence: TGTGCCAGCAGTGAAGAGGGGCTAGCGGGGGGCGCTTCCTACAATGAGCAGTTCTTC. Residues: CASSEEGLAGGASYNEQFF.

The chain uses TRBV19 and TRBJ2-3, with a possible D match to TRBD2 (5 bases). The V gene lost 4 bases and the J gene lost 7 bases, with 15 bases spanning the gap. Germline V gene sequence: CDR1 LNHDA, CDR2 SQIVND (reference sequence). The CDR3 runs to 14 residues. This chain's CDR3 is CASSKREWVNTQYF. In nucleotides, the CDR3 is TGTGCCAGTAGTAAGAGGGAATGGGTGAATACGCAGTATTTT.

V usage is TRBV7-2 and J usage is TRBJ1-5, with D possibly being TRBD1 (5 bases). Germline assignment: CDR1 SGHTA and CDR2 FQGNSA. The CDR3 is 13 residues long. V was cut by 5 bases and J by 6 bases, with 11 bases left in between. CDR3 bases: TGTGCCAGCAGCCGACGGGACTTTCAGCCCCAGCATTTT. Amino acids: CASSRRDFQPQHF.

V and J are TRBV5-1 and TRBJ1-2, with D uncertain. Germline V CDR1 and CDR2: SGHRS, YFSETQ. This CDR3 is built from 14 residues. Trimming took 4 bases from V and 0 from J, leaving 10 bases between them. CDR3 DNA sequence: TGCGCCAGCAGCCCCTCCGGGACTAACTATGGCTACACCTTC. Residues: CASSPSGTNYGYTF.

The CDR3 nucleotides are TGTGCCAGCACCCCCGGTAGCACTTACAATGAGCAGTTCTTC. Protein product: CASTPGSTYNEQFF. V gene TRBV6-6 combines with J gene TRBJ2-1; the D is unclear. Looked up from germline, CDR1 is MNHNY and CDR2 is SVGAGI (reference sequence). V gave up 7 bases and J gave up 4 bases, with 14 bases separating them. CDR3 size: 14 residues.

This sequence joins TRBV6-4 and TRBJ1-5, with D possibly being TRBD1 (5 bases). This CDR3 comprises 13 residues. V was clipped by 3 bases and J by 4 bases, with 7 bases between them. Germline CDR1 reads MRHNA; CDR2 reads SNTAGT. CDR3 amino acids: CASSETENQPQHF. Written as DNA, the CDR3 is TGTGCCAGCAGTGAGACAGAAAATCAGCCCCAGCATTTT.

The chain joins TRBV5-1 to TRBJ1-1, with 8 bases identical to TRBD1. J was trimmed by 5 bases and V by 4 bases; bases with no gene match: 7. CDR3 length equals 14 residues. CDR1 is SGHRS and CDR2 is YFSETQ in the germline V gene. CDR3: CASSRGQGGTEAFF. For the CDR3, the DNA is TGCGCCAGCAGCCGAGGACAGGGTGGGACTGAAGCTTTCTTT.

The chain couples TRBV5-1 to TRBJ1-1; D perhaps matches TRBD1 (6 bases). Germline CDR1 and CDR2: SGHRS and YFSETQ. The ends were cut back, 0 bases at V and 1 base at J, with 16 bases in the middle. CDR3 length equals 17 residues. The CDR3 DNA sequence: TGCGCCAGCAGCTTGGCCGGAGGTCCAGGGGCGAACACTGAAGCTTTCTTT. It is translated as CASSLAGGPGANTEAFF.

This clone appeared a single time. V usage is TRBV9 and J usage is TRBJ1-5; 10 bases fit TRBD1. This CDR3 is built from 15 residues. Germline loops: CDR1 SGDLS, CDR2 YYNGEE. J lost 5 bases, V lost 3 bases, and 5 bases had no gene match. CDR3 amino acids: CASSAGTGAHQPQHF. CDR3 sequence (DNA): TGTGCCAGCAGCGCCGGGACAGGGGCCCATCAGCCCCAGCATTTT.

For the CDR3, the DNA is TGCGCCAGCAGCTTGGGGCAGAGCAATCAGCCCCAGCATTTT. Translation: CASSLGQSNQPQHF. The rearrangement uses TRBV5-1 and TRBJ1-5, with D unclear. This CDR3 is built from 14 residues. Germline V CDR1 and CDR2: SGHRS, YFSETQ. V lost 0 bases and J lost 1, with 5 bases in between. The full variable domain, with the rest looked up from reference TRBV5-1 and TRBJ1-5, is KAGVTQTPRYLIKTRGQQVTLSCSPISGHRSVSWYQQTPGQGLQFLFEYFSETQRNKGNFPGRFSGRQFSNSRSEMNVSTLELGDSALYLCASSLGQSNQPQHFGDGTRLSIL.

The CDR3 spells CAWSFRTGRDSPLHF. CDR3 sequence (DNA): TGTGCCTGGAGTTTCCGGACAGGGAGGGATTCACCCCTCCACTTT. The J gene is TRBJ1-6, the V gene TRBV30, with TRBD1 matching over 8 bases. The trim removed 2 bases at V and 8 bases at J, leaving 8 bases unmatched. This CDR3 has 15 residues. Germline CDR1 and CDR2: GTSNPN and SVGIG (reference sequence).

This chain connects TRBV3-1 (or the pseudogene TRBV3-2) to TRBJ2-7, with TRBD2 as a possible D gene (5 bases). With 0 bases removed from V and 9 bases from J, the gap between germline ends came to 6 bases. The length of the CDR3 is 11 residues. The germline V gene has CDR1 LGHDT and CDR2 YNNKEL (reference sequence). The CDR3 region is CASSQEAGQYF. The DNA of the CDR3 is TGTGCCAGCAGCCAAGAGGCGGGGCAGTACTTC.

This clone came up once. V usage is TRBV4-1 and J usage is TRBJ2-5; 10 bases map to TRBD1. CDR1 and CDR2 (germline): MGHRA, YSYEKL. Unmatched junction bases numbered 15, after V lost 6 bases and J lost 2 bases. The CDR3 is 18 residues long. The CDR3 DNA reads TGCGCCAGCAGGTCCGGGACAGGGGCCCCAGGGCCTCAAGAGACCCAGTACTTC. Its protein product is CASRSGTGAPGPQETQYF.

The V gene is TRBV19, the J gene TRBJ1-2, with D perhaps matching TRBD1 (6 bases). The CDR3 has 19 amino acids. Germline CDR1 and CDR2: LNHDA and SQIVND (reference sequence). V dropped 6 bases and J dropped 1 base, with 27 bases sitting between them. The CDR3 coding sequence is TGTGCCAGTAGCCTACCGCCCCGGACAGACACGACGCTTAACTATGGCTACACCTTC. This gives the protein CASSLPPRTDTTLNYGYTF.

The V and J genes are TRBV6-6 and TRBJ1-5; D remains ambiguous. The CDR3 has 13 residues. The ends were cut back, 2 bases at V and 9 bases at J, with 11 bases in the middle. Looked up from germline, CDR1 is MNHNY and CDR2 is SVGAGI (reference sequence). CDR3 DNA: TGTGCCAGCAGTTACGTCTCGGAGGGGCCCCAGCATTTT. The encoded protein is CASSYVSEGPQHF.

V gene TRBV18 combines with J gene TRBJ1-1, with a weak D call TRBD1 (5 bases). The germline V gene has CDR1 KGHSH and CDR2 LQKENI. Trimming cost V 3 bases and J 0 bases, with 17 bases left between them. The CDR3 spans 17 residues. CDR3 sequence (DNA): TGTGCCAGCTCACCCCCGGGACTGTTACACATGAACACTGAAGCTTTCTTT. As protein: CASSPPGLLHMNTEAFF.

This clone was counted once. The chain uses TRBV3-1 (or the pseudogene TRBV3-2) and TRBJ1-2; tentatively, D is TRBD1 (5 bases). Per germline, CDR1 LGHDT and CDR2 YNNKEL (reference sequence). This CDR3 has 16 residues. The V and J ends lost 0 bases and 6 bases respectively, with 17 bases between them. In DNA, the CDR3 is TGTGCCAGCAGCCAAGATCGGGGTACCGGGGGGAATGGCTACACCTTC. It encodes CASSQDRGTGGNGYTF.

The rearrangement joins TRBV9 to TRBJ2-3, with D perhaps TRBD2 (7 bases). Looked up from germline, CDR1 is SGDLS and CDR2 is YYNGEE. Trimming took off 1 base at V and 5 bases at J, with 11 bases between the two ends. This CDR3 is 14 amino acids long. The CDR3 here is CASSVTGGQDTQYF. For the CDR3, the DNA is TGTGCCAGCAGCGTAACCGGGGGGCAAGATACGCAGTATTTT.